The next 23 T cell receptor beta chains were all read from a single sample in a study of CD8+ T cells in alopecia areata. Extracted from the samples, RNA was reverse transcribed into cDNA to serve as the sequencing template. Assay used: immunoSEQ multiplex PCR; TCRdb lists only in-frame clones, some missing. The data show around 190,000 clones, roughly 60% seen once. The treatment: oral pan-JAK inhibitor, 5-10 mg twice daily. This sample comprised CD4+ T cells sorted from blood, obtained at week 24, from a patient treated with tofacitinib. These receptors were taken from a human donor with alopecia areata.

The chain links TRBV29-1 to TRBJ1-5; 8 nucleotides agree with TRBD1. V shed 6 bases, J shed 0 bases, and the junction held 4 bases outside the gene matches. Germline V gene sequence: CDR1 SQVTM, CDR2 ANQGSEA. The CDR3 contains 14 residues. In nucleotides, the CDR3 is TGCAGCGTGGGGACAGGAAATAGCAATCAGCCCCAGCATTTT. Protein product: CSVGTGNSNQPQHF.

The rearrangement joins TRBV29-1 to TRBJ2-1; D might be TRBD2 (7 bases). V dropped 6 bases and J dropped 6 bases, with 21 bases sitting between them. Germline V lookup: CDR1 SQVTM, CDR2 ANQGSEA. This CDR3 is built from 15 residues. The CDR3 nucleotides read TGCAGCGTGGAGGGGTGGGGGGGCCCCTCCAATGAGCAGTTCTTC. Residues: CSVEGWGGPSNEQFF.

V and J are TRBV20-1 and TRBJ2-1; tentatively, D is TRBD1 or TRBD2 (5 bases each). There are 11 residues in the CDR3. Between the trimmed V and J ends, which lost 6 bases and 10 bases, there was a span of 13 bases. The germline V gene has CDR1 DFQATT and CDR2 SNEGSKA (reference sequence). The CDR3 region has the DNA TGCAGTGCCGGGACCCTACGGGAGCAGTTCTTC. This encodes CSAGTLREQFF.

The CDR3 DNA is TGTGCCAGTAGTATAGGGGCGAATCAGCCCCAGCATTTT. Translating it yields CASSIGANQPQHF. The chain links TRBV19 to TRBJ1-5; D is undetermined. The CDR3 length is 13 residues. Germline V CDR1 and CDR2: LNHDA, SQIVND (reference sequence). V gave up 1 base and J gave up 4 bases, with 5 bases separating them.

This chain joins TRBV5-1 and TRBJ2-1; TRBD2 might be the D (6 bases). From germline, CDR1 is SGHRS and CDR2 YFSETQ. The V end lost 4 bases, the J end lost 0 bases, and 14 bases lay between the germline ends. The CDR3 is made up of 16 amino acids. The CDR3 here is CASSPSLGGSYNEQFF. Written as DNA, the CDR3 is TGCGCCAGCAGCCCCTCCCTGGGGGGCTCCTACAATGAGCAGTTCTTC.

The CDR3 nucleotides are TGTGCCAGCAGCGCCGACGGACACTCTGGGGCCAACGTCCTGACTTTC. Protein product: CASSADGHSGANVLTF. The gene calls are TRBV9 and TRBJ2-6, with D possibly matching TRBD1 (5 bases). In germline, CDR1 is SGDLS, CDR2 YYNGEE. V was pared by 3 bases and J by 0 bases, with 10 bases between. The CDR3 length is 16 residues.

V is TRBV4-3 and J is TRBJ1-2; TRBD1 might be the D (5 bases). CDR3 length equals 14 residues. Per germline, CDR1 LGHNA and CDR2 YSLEER. V was pared by 0 bases and J by 9 bases, with 14 bases between. The CDR3 DNA follows: TGCGCCAGCAGCCAAGAATTGGGTCCAGGGAGCTACACCTTC. Encoded protein: CASSQELGPGSYTF.

A single count supports this clone. The rearrangement links TRBV30 to TRBJ2-3; 7 nucleotides line up with TRBD1. Trimming removed 0 bases from V and 4 bases from J; junction bases left unmatched: 4. Germline V lookup: CDR1 GTSNPN, CDR2 SVGIG (reference sequence). The length of the CDR3 is 14 residues. CDR3 bases: TGTGCCTGGAGTGTAGGGGGCGAGGCAGATACGCAGTATTTT. Translating it yields CAWSVGGEADTQYF. Full variable domain (outside the CDR3, taken from reference TRBV30 and TRBJ2-3): SQTIHQWPATLVQPVGSPLSLECTVEGTSNPNLYWYRQAAGRGLQLLFYSVGIGQISSEVPQNLSASRPQDRQFILSSKKLLLSDSGFYLCAWSVGGEADTQYFGPGTRLTVL.

V gene TRBV4-1 combines with J gene TRBJ1-5, with 7 bases fitting TRBD1. Germline loops: CDR1 MGHRA, CDR2 YSYEKL. The junction had 2 bases not matched to a gene; V was cut back by 4 bases and J by 2 bases. CDR3 length equals 14 residues. In DNA, the CDR3 is TGCGCCAGCAGCCGCGGACAGGGCAATCAGCCCCAGCATTTT. It codes for CASSRGQGNQPQHF.

The rearrangement uses TRBV28 and TRBJ2-1; D is unclear. Germline assignment: CDR1 MDHEN and CDR2 SYDVKM. Trimming shortened V by 1 base and J by 5 bases, and 3 bases separated the two germline ends. The CDR3 runs 12 residues. In DNA form, the CDR3 reads TGTGCCAGCAGTTTATCGGACAATGAGCAGTTCTTC. It yields the protein CASSLSDNEQFF.

J is TRBJ2-3 and V is TRBV15; no clear D gene. V was cut by 3 bases and J by 0 bases, with 10 bases left in between. The germline CDR1 and CDR2 sequences are LNHNV and YYDKDF (reference sequence). The CDR3 is 15 residues long. The chain's CDR3 is CATSRTRDSTDTQYF. CDR3 sequence (DNA): TGTGCCACCAGCAGGACCCGTGACAGCACAGATACGCAGTATTTT.

V and J are TRBV4-3 and TRBJ2-1; tentative D call: TRBD2 (5 bases). The CDR3 covers 15 residues. Germline V CDR1 and CDR2: LGHNA, YSLEER. Trimming left V 0 bases short and J 6 bases short, with 12 bases between. This CDR3 reads CASSQESLAVNEQFF. The CDR3, as DNA: TGCGCCAGCAGCCAAGAATCGCTAGCCGTCAATGAGCAGTTCTTC.

This clone was seen only once. The chain is built from TRBV15 and TRBJ2-2; unclear D gene. CDR3 length: 15 residues. V lost 0 bases to trimming and J lost 6 bases, with 11 bases between them. Looked up from germline, CDR1 is LNHNV and CDR2 is YYDKDF (reference sequence). Written as DNA, the CDR3 is TGTGCCACCAGCAGAGATGGGGTAGGGCCCGGGGAGCTGTTTTTT. Protein sequence: CATSRDGVGPGELFF.

The gene calls are TRBV6-5 and TRBJ2-7, with a weak D call TRBD2 (6 bases). There are 13 residues in the CDR3. Germline V lookup: CDR1 MNHEY, CDR2 SVGAGI. The CDR3 reads CAGSWEVNYEQYF. Written as DNA, the CDR3 is TGTGCGGGGTCCTGGGAGGTTAACTACGAGCAGTACTTC.

A few counts support this clone. This sequence joins TRBV2 and TRBJ2-4; D unresolved. Trimming took off 4 bases at V and 7 bases at J, with 8 bases between the two ends. CDR1 and CDR2 from the germline V gene are SNHLY and FYNNEI. The CDR3 length is 12 residues. The CDR3 spells CASSVGLNIQYF. The CDR3 region has the DNA TGTGCCAGCAGTGTAGGGTTGAACATTCAGTACTTC.

The V and J genes are TRBV29-1 and TRBJ2-1; 7 bases align to TRBD1. V lost 6 bases and J lost 0; bases outside the gene matches: 5. Germline values: CDR1 SQVTM, CDR2 ANQGSEA. The CDR3 sequence is 14 residues long. The CDR3 sequence: CSVRDSFSYNEQFF. The CDR3, as DNA: TGCAGCGTGAGGGACAGCTTCTCCTACAATGAGCAGTTCTTC.

This clone was seen more than once but under ten times. V and J are TRBV29-1 and TRBJ2-5; TRBD2 might be the D (5 bases). Deletions cut 4 bases from V and 2 bases from J, with 14 bases between. The CDR3 loop spans 14 amino acids. Germline V CDR1 and CDR2: SQVTM, ANQGSEA. The CDR3 sequence: CSVARGTFQETQYF. CDR3 coding DNA: TGCAGCGTTGCCCGGGGAACCTTTCAAGAGACCCAGTACTTC.

In its sample, this clone was seen a few times. The chain employs TRBV29-1 and TRBJ1-6, with D possibly matching TRBD1 (6 bases). With 5 bases removed from V and 7 bases from J, the gap between germline ends came to 33 bases. Germline V gene sequence: CDR1 SQVTM, CDR2 ANQGSEA. This CDR3 is built from 20 residues. CDR3 in DNA: TGCAGCGTTTTTCGTCCCCGGATTAGACAGGATGTTTGGGAAAATTCACCCCTCCACTTT. It codes for CSVFRPRIRQDVWENSPLHF.

This chain joins TRBV27 and TRBJ2-3, with TRBD2 identical over 11 bases. V shed 5 bases, J shed 0 bases, and the junction held 4 bases outside the gene matches. This CDR3 comprises 16 residues. The V gene's germline CDR1 is MNHEY and CDR2 SMNVEV (reference sequence). The CDR3 bases are TGTGCCAGCAGTCTAGCGGGGGGCCCAAGCACAGATACGCAGTATTTT. Protein: CASSLAGGPSTDTQYF.

Worth noting for this clone: Within the sample, other DNA sequences also encode this same CDR3. The rearrangement joins TRBV29-1 to TRBJ1-1; no reliable D call. Trimming took 6 bases from V and 1 from J, leaving 3 bases between them. CDR3 length equals 10 residues. CDR1 and CDR2 (germline): SQVTM, ANQGSEA. CDR3 residues: CSVGNTEAFF. Written as DNA, the CDR3 is TGCAGCGTAGGGAACACTGAAGCTTTCTTT.

The J gene is TRBJ1-6, the V gene TRBV30; 8 nucleotides match TRBD1. Looked up from germline, CDR1 is GTSNPN and CDR2 is SVGIG (reference sequence). After removal of 3 bases from V and 7 bases from J, the junction contained 32 bases not matched to a gene. The length of the CDR3 is 23 residues. CDR3 amino acids: CAWSDRNPLWTGTTPKENSPLHF. The CDR3 DNA follows: TGTGCCTGGAGCGACCGTAATCCCCTCTGGACAGGGACTACTCCCAAGGAGAATTCACCCCTCCACTTT.

This clone was seen a few times. The chain carries TRBV27 and TRBJ1-5; TRBD1 might be the D (6 bases). Trimming took off 6 bases at V and 3 bases at J, with 15 bases between the two ends. The germline V gene has CDR1 MNHEY and CDR2 SMNVEV (reference sequence). CDR3 length: 15 residues. CDR3 nucleotide sequence: TGTGCCAGCAGGCTACAGGGCTCGGACAATCAGCCCCAGCATTTT. Its translation is CASRLQGSDNQPQHF.

This chain joins TRBV7-9 and TRBJ1-2; weak D call: TRBD1 (6 bases). V was clipped by 7 bases and J by 5 bases, with 17 bases between them. The CDR3 runs to 14 residues. CDR1 is SEHNR, CDR2 FQNEAQ, per germline (reference sequence). CDR3 region: CASNEAAGTYGYTF. As DNA, the CDR3 is TGTGCCAGCAATGAGGCGGCAGGGACATATGGCTACACCTTC.